These T cell receptor beta chains were read from a single sample in a study of blood T cell repertoires in COVID-19. Here immunoSEQ multiplex PCR was the method, and the copy in TCRdb shows in-frame clones only, minus some. The sample yields hundreds of thousands of clones, about nine tenths seen once. The sample consisted of peripheral blood. The origin of the receptors is a woman in her fifties or sixties who had recovered from COVID-19. The CDR3 runs from the conserved cysteine through the conserved F or W. The D gene is left open where the match is weak. Some rows mark clone size as missing; the rest say once, few, many or name a class of expanded clone.

D gene,J gene,clone size,V gene,CDR3 DNA,CDR3 protein
.,TRBJ2-5,.,TRBV28,TGTGCCAGCAGTTTATCCCTCCCTCCTGAGACCCAGTACTTC,CASSLSLPPETQYF
TRBD1,TRBJ2-3,.,TRBV5-6,TGTGCCAGCAGCTTTGACAGGGGAAAAGATACGCAGTATTTT,CASSFDRGKDTQYF
TRBD2,TRBJ2-7,.,TRBV10-3,TGTGCCATCAGTGAGTTCACTAGCGGGAGGAGGGGCTACGAGCAGTACTTC,CAISEFTSGRRGYEQYF
TRBD2,TRBJ2-1,.,TRBV11-2,TGTGCCAGCAGCCGAGTAAGACTAGCGGGGAACAATGAGCAGTTCTTC,CASSRVRLAGNNEQFF
TRBD1,TRBJ2-1,.,TRBV12-5,TGTGCTAGTGGTGACAGGGGTCGGAGCTCCTACAATGAGCAGTTCTTC,CASGDRGRSSYNEQFF
TRBD2,TRBJ2-3,.,TRBV15,TGTGCCACCAGCAGAGATAGGCTAGCGGGAGTCCGAGATACGCAGTATTTT,CATSRDRLAGVRDTQYF
.,TRBJ2-7,.,TRBV5-4,TGTGCCAGCAGCTTGACCGGGAGCAATCACGTCTACGAGCAGTACTTC,CASSLTGSNHVYEQYF
.,TRBJ2-1,.,TRBV11-2,TGTGCCAACAGCTTCGGGAGCAACGTTGAGCAGTTCTTC,CANSFGSNVEQFF
TRBD1,TRBJ1-2,.,TRBV5-1,TGCGCCAGCAGCTTGGACAGGGGGCTTGGCAACTATGGCTACACCTTC,CASSLDRGLGNYGYTF
.,TRBJ1-2,.,TRBV6-5,TGTGCCAGCAGTTACCTAGGGGCCTCCAACTATGGCTACACCTTC,CASSYLGASNYGYTF
.,TRBJ1-1,.,TRBV7-9,TGTGCCAGCAGCTTAGTACCGGGGGGTGGGCCGAACACTGAAGCTTTCTTT,CASSLVPGGGPNTEAFF
.,TRBJ2-3,.,TRBV18,TGTGCCAGCTCAACAGGGCTGGCAGATACGCAGTATTTT,CASSTGLADTQYF
TRBD1,TRBJ1-1,.,TRBV5-5,TGTGCCAGCAGCTCAGGGGGGACAGGGAAGGTAATCACTGAAGCTTTCTTT,CASSSGGTGKVITEAFF
.,TRBJ2-7,.,TRBV6-5,TGTGCCAGCAGTTACTCGGCAGGGATCCTCTACGAGCAGTACTTC,CASSYSAGILYEQYF
TRBD1,TRBJ2-7,few,TRBV28,TGTGCCAGCAGGGGACAGGGGAATACCTACGAGCAGTACTTC,CASRGQGNTYEQYF
.,TRBJ1-5,.,TRBV28,TGTGCCAGCAGTTTATGGAGGGACATCAATCAGCCCCAGCATTTT,CASSLWRDINQPQHF
TRBD1,TRBJ2-3,.,TRBV5-6,TGTGCCAGCAGCGGGGGACAGGGGAGTCCAGATACGCAGTATTTT,CASSGGQGSPDTQYF
.,TRBJ2-5,.,TRBV9,TGTGCCAGCAGCGTAGACACAGGGTGGCGAGAGACCCAGTACTTC,CASSVDTGWRETQYF
TRBD1,TRBJ1-6,.,TRBV6-4,TGTGCCAGTCAGGGTGGGCAGGGGGTATATAATTCACCCCTCCACTTT,CASQGGQGVYNSPLHF
TRBD1,TRBJ2-6,once,TRBV4-3,TGCGCCAGCAGCCAGGCCCCAGGGGGAGCTGGGGCCAACGTCCTGACTTTC,CASSQAPGGAGANVLTF
TRBD2,TRBJ2-7,.,TRBV7-2,TGTGCCAGCACCCCAGGAGCGGGGGACTACGAGCAGTACTTC,CASTPGAGDYEQYF
TRBD1,TRBJ1-5,.,TRBV30,TGTGCCTGGAGGGACAGGTATAGCAATCAGCCCCAGCATTTT,CAWRDRYSNQPQHF
TRBD1,TRBJ1-2,.,TRBV27,TGTGCCAGCAGTCCAGGGGGACCTAACTATGGCTACACCTTC,CASSPGGPNYGYTF
.,TRBJ1-5,.,TRBV21-1,TGTGCCAGCAGTTTCGACAGAGAAATTAGCAATCAGCCCCAGCATTTT,CASSFDREISNQPQHF
TRBD2,TRBJ2-1,.,TRBV7-9,TGTGCCAGCAGCTTAGGACTAGCGGAATACAATGAGCAGTTCTTC,CASSLGLAEYNEQFF
TRBD1,TRBJ2-7,.,TRBV4-2,TGTGCCAGCAGCCAAGTGGGTCCGGGACAGGGAACCGAGCAGTACTTC,CASSQVGPGQGTEQYF
TRBD2,TRBJ2-1,once,TRBV7-9,TGTGCCAGCAGCTTACTAGCGGGTTACAATGAGCAGTTCTTC,CASSLLAGYNEQFF
.,TRBJ2-7,.,TRBV2,TGTGCCAGCAGGGTGACTTTTCGTTCCTACGAGCAGTACTTC,CASRVTFRSYEQYF
.,TRBJ1-3,.,TRBV19,TGTGCCAGTAGTCCGACGGGGGTCTCTGGAAACACCATATATTTT,CASSPTGVSGNTIYF
.,TRBJ1-1,once,TRBV4-2,TGTGCCAGCAGCCAAGTTTCAGGGTACACTGAAGCTTTCTTT,CASSQVSGYTEAFF
TRBD1,TRBJ2-7,.,TRBV30,TGTGCCTGGAGTTCACGGGACAGGGGGCTCTACGAGCAGTACTTC,CAWSSRDRGLYEQYF
TRBD1,TRBJ1-3,.,TRBV7-9,TGTGCCAGCAGCTCCCCCACAGGGGCGGACACCATATATTTT,CASSSPTGADTIYF